These 32 T cell receptor beta chains originate from one sample sequenced in a study of post-analysis software for immune sequencing data. Overall study findings and caveats: Patients used a few TRBV segments, including TRBV5-6, TRBV5-1 and TRBV20-1, more often than controls.

These receptors are not linked to any known antigen. Unique-molecular-identifier-tagged TCR beta cDNA libraries were used. Each CDR3 protein gets one entry after TCRdb re-called the PCR reads with MiXCR. The profile shows 700,000 to 800,000 distinct CDR3 sequences, roughly 27% of them singletons. Sequencing was done on a sample of blood. These receptors were taken from a girl aged 5 to 17 with multiple sclerosis.

With regard to this clonotype: At one end the junction does not follow the germline gene, possibly because of a read error. The chain has TRBV20-1 and TRBJ2-1; 7 positions match TRBD2. This CDR3 is 16 amino acids long. Germline-derived CDR1 and CDR2 are DFQATT and SNEGSKA (reference sequence). CDR3 loop: CSARGSVAGIYNERFF. The CDR3 DNA is TGCAGTGCTAGAGGTAGCGTAGCGGGTATATACAATGAGCGGTTCTTC.

The chain joins TRBV7-2 to TRBJ1-2, with TRBD1 identical over 9 bases. This CDR3 has 13 residues. Unmatched junction bases numbered 4, after V lost 5 bases and J lost 6 bases. The germline CDR1 and CDR2 sequences are SGHTA and FQGNSA. The CDR3 bases are TGTGCCAGCAGCGAGGGACAGGGAAATGGCTACACCTTC. Protein product: CASSEGQGNGYTF.

The V gene is TRBV4-3, the J gene TRBJ2-7, with D possibly being TRBD1 or TRBD2 (5 bases each). V lost 4 bases and J 2 bases, leaving 15 bases between the germline ends. This CDR3 spans 15 amino acids. Germline V lookup: CDR1 LGHNA, CDR2 YSLEER. CDR3 protein: CASSLLVGVPYEQYF. In DNA form, the CDR3 reads TGCGCCAGCAGCCTACTAGTGGGGGTTCCCTACGAGCAGTACTTC.

This clonotype has just a few counts. The rearrangement links TRBV6-1 to TRBJ1-2; D unresolved. Deletions cut 2 bases from V and 2 bases from J, with 6 bases between. This CDR3 is built from 13 residues. Germline values: CDR1 MNHNS, CDR2 SASEGT. Here the CDR3 DNA reads TGTGCCAGCAGTGAACGCCACAACTATGGCTACACCTTC. Residues: CASSERHNYGYTF.

In its sample, this clonotype was seen many times. The rearrangement uses TRBV29-1 and TRBJ2-6; the D is unclear. CDR1 and CDR2 (germline): SQVTM, ANQGSEA. The CDR3 is made up of 13 amino acids. V lost 3 bases and J lost 0, with 3 bases in between. This CDR3 is CSVEGSGANVLTF. Written as DNA, the CDR3 is TGCAGCGTTGAGGGCTCTGGGGCCAACGTCCTGACTTTC.

V gene TRBV4-2 combines with J gene TRBJ2-1; tentative D call: TRBD2 (5 bases). Trimming removed 1 base at V and 5 bases at J, with 15 bases between. In germline, CDR1 is LGHNA, CDR2 YNFKEQ. The CDR3 contains 16 residues. The CDR3 loop is CASSQVFVGRDNEQFF. The DNA of the CDR3 is TGTGCCAGCAGCCAAGTTTTCGTAGGGAGAGACAATGAGCAGTTCTTC.

A word on this clonotype: One end of the junction does not line up with germline, which may come from a read error. The chain joins TRBV7-7 to TRBJ2-3; either TRBD1 or TRBD2 may fit D (6 bases each). CDR1 SSHAT and CDR2 FNYEAQ come from the germline V gene (reference sequence). The CDR3 is 13 residues long. Here the CDR3 DNA reads TGTGCTAGCAGCTACCGGGGGCAAGATACGCAGTATTTT. Translated: CASSYRGQDTQYF. Looking up the rest from reference TRBV7-7 and TRBJ2-3 gives the full variable domain: GAGVSQSPRYKVTKRGQDVTLRCDPISSHATLYWYQQALGQGPEFLTYFNYEAQPDKSGLPSDRFSAERPEGSISTLTIQRTEQRDSAMYRCASSYRGQDTQYFGPGTRLTVL.

V and J are TRBV7-9 and TRBJ2-1, with TRBD2 matching over 11 bases. CDR3 length: 17 amino acids. After removal of 3 bases from V and 5 bases from J, the junction contained 9 bases not matched to a gene. The germline gives CDR1 SEHNR, CDR2 FQNEAQ (reference sequence). For the CDR3, the DNA is TGTGCCAGCAGCTTCCCCACTAGCGGGGGAAGACACAATGAGCAGTTCTTC. This sequence encodes CASSFPTSGGRHNEQFF.

This clonotype was detected ten times or more. V is TRBV6-5 and J is TRBJ2-5; no definite D call. CDR1 is MNHEY and CDR2 is SVGAGI in the germline V gene. V lost 6 bases, J lost 0 bases, and 2 bases lay in between. CDR3 length: 11 residues. As DNA, the CDR3 is TGTGCCAGCAGGAACCAAGAGACCCAGTACTTC. Protein sequence: CASRNQETQYF.

This chain links TRBV7-9 with TRBJ2-7; 7 bases line up with TRBD2. Trimming took 2 bases from V and 0 from J; bases not matched to a gene: 4. The CDR3 is made up of 15 amino acids. Germline CDR1 is SEHNR and CDR2 is FQNEAQ (reference sequence). CDR3 amino acids: CASSLLSGGSYEQYF. The CDR3 region has the DNA TGTGCCAGCAGCTTACTCTCGGGAGGCTCCTACGAGCAGTACTTC.

The gene calls are TRBV10-1 and TRBJ2-2; the D call may be TRBD1 or TRBD2 (5 bases each). There are 15 residues in the CDR3. Germline-derived CDR1 and CDR2 are WNHNN and SYGVQD (reference sequence). V was shortened by 3 bases and J by 3 bases, with 11 bases between the two germline ends. The CDR3 sequence: CASSDWGLDTGELFF. DNA of the CDR3: TGCGCCAGCAGTGACTGGGGGTTGGACACCGGGGAGCTGTTTTTT.

The chain is built from TRBV20-1 and TRBJ1-1, with D possibly TRBD1 on 6 matching bases. V was shortened by 0 bases and J by 5 bases, with 13 bases between the two germline ends. Germline CDR1 DFQATT, CDR2 SNEGSKA (reference sequence). CDR3 length equals 14 residues. The CDR3 here is CSARDPWGRTEAFF. CDR3 DNA sequence: TGCAGTGCTAGAGATCCTTGGGGGCGTACTGAAGCTTTCTTT.

The chain links TRBV12-3 or TRBV12-4 to TRBJ1-2; D gene ambiguous. The CDR3 sequence is 13 residues long. Trimming took 7 bases from V and 4 from J, leaving 13 bases between them. The CDR3 spells CASTIGIPYGYTF. DNA for the CDR3: TGTGCCAGCACCATAGGGATCCCCTATGGCTACACCTTC.

This rearrangement joins TRBV12-3 or TRBV12-4 to TRBJ2-7; TRBD1 aligns across 8 bases. This CDR3 has 18 residues. J was trimmed by 2 bases and V by 7 bases; bases with no gene match: 19. CDR3 nucleotide sequence: TGTGCCAGCACCCCTTCGGACAGGGCGATCACTTTAACCTACGAGCAGTACTTC. It codes for CASTPSDRAITLTYEQYF.

CDR3 DNA: TGTGCCAGCAGCGTAGCCTTGACAGGGGGCAAAAATTCACCCCTCCACTTT. Its protein product is CASSVALTGGKNSPLHF. The rearrangement joins TRBV9 to TRBJ1-6, with TRBD1 matching over 10 bases. Trimming removed 0 bases from V and 7 bases from J; junction bases left unmatched: 7. Germline V CDR1 and CDR2: SGDLS, YYNGEE. The CDR3 runs to 17 residues.

The chain joins TRBV7-9 to TRBJ2-3; the D is unclear. CDR1 is SEHNR, CDR2 FQNEAQ, per germline (reference sequence). The CDR3 has 12 residues. The V end lost 5 bases, the J end lost 10 bases, and 13 bases lay between the germline ends. The CDR3 is CASSDRWGAQYF. DNA for the CDR3: TGTGCCAGCAGCGATCGTTGGGGTGCGCAGTATTTT.

This clonotype has just a few counts. This chain uses TRBV12-3 or TRBV12-4 with TRBJ1-2, with TRBD1 matching over 11 bases. The V gene end was trimmed by 6 bases and the J gene end by 3 bases; junction bases not matched to a gene: 6. The CDR3 has 15 residues. CDR3 loop: CASRYRTGGDYGYTF. The CDR3 region has the DNA TGTGCCAGCAGATACAGGACAGGGGGCGACTATGGCTACACCTTC.

This clonotype has just a few counts. In DNA form, the CDR3 reads TGTGCCAGCAGCCCGCGCGGCCAGGGACTCTCACTGTACCAAGAGACCCAGTACTTC. Its translation: CASSPRGQGLSLYQETQYF. This rearrangement joins TRBV3-1 to TRBJ2-5; D possibly corresponds to TRBD2 (6 bases). The germline CDR1 and CDR2 sequences are LGHDT and YNNKEL (reference sequence). This CDR3 comprises 19 residues. With 4 bases removed from V and 0 bases from J, the gap between germline ends came to 24 bases.

This rearrangement joins TRBV6-1 to TRBJ2-6; unclear D gene. The CDR3 loop spans 16 amino acids. CDR1 MNHNS and CDR2 SASEGT come from the germline V gene. Between the trimmed V and J ends, which lost 3 bases and 3 bases, there was a span of 12 bases. The chain's CDR3 is CASSEDGWRGANVLTF. In DNA, the CDR3 is TGTGCCAGCAGTGAGGACGGGTGGCGTGGGGCCAACGTCCTGACTTTC.

This clonotype has just a few counts. The rearrangement joins TRBV15 to TRBJ2-3, with TRBD1 matching over 7 bases. The CDR3 has 16 residues. In germline, CDR1 is LNHNV, CDR2 YYDKDF (reference sequence). Germline trimming cut 10 bases from V and 0 bases from J; bases unmatched to any gene: 13. CDR3 sequence (DNA): TGTGCCATAGGGGCAGGGGGTCCTACTAGCACAGATACGCAGTATTTT. Protein product: CAIGAGGPTSTDTQYF. The full variable domain, in which reference TRBV15 and TRBJ2-3 provide the parts outside the CDR3, is DAMVIQNPRYQVTQFGKPVTLSCSQTLNHNVMYWYQQKSSQAPKLLFHYYDKDFNNEADTPDNFQSRRPNTSFCFLDIRSPGLGDTAMYLCAIGAGGPTSTDTQYFGPGTRLTVL.

In its sample, this clonotype was seen a few times. J is TRBJ2-1 and V is TRBV7-2; 8 bases match TRBD2. The CDR3 has 14 residues. CDR1 is SGHTA, CDR2 FQGNSA, per germline. The junction had 2 bases not matched to a gene; V was cut back by 7 bases and J by 0 bases. CDR3 region: CASTREGSYNEQFF. CDR3 DNA sequence: TGTGCCAGCACACGGGAGGGCTCCTACAATGAGCAGTTCTTC.

DNA of the CDR3: TGCAGTGCTCTCGGACAGGAATACTCTGGGGCCAACGTCCTGACTTTC. As protein: CSALGQEYSGANVLTF. V gene TRBV20-1 combines with J gene TRBJ2-6; 7 bases map to TRBD1. CDR3 length equals 16 residues. The germline gives CDR1 DFQATT, CDR2 SNEGSKA (reference sequence). Trimming took 5 bases from V and 0 from J; bases not matched to a gene: 7.

This clonotype occurred many times. The rearrangement links TRBV5-5 to TRBJ2-7; D not certain. The CDR3 loop spans 13 amino acids. CDR1 is SGHKS and CDR2 is YYEKEE in the germline V gene (reference sequence). The V end lost 4 bases, the J end lost 3 bases, and 11 bases lay between the germline ends. Written as DNA, the CDR3 is TGTGCCAGCAGCGATCCAATCCGCTACGAGCAGTACTTC. This translates into CASSDPIRYEQYF.

This clonotype was counted between two and nine times. This rearrangement joins TRBV3-1 to TRBJ2-7, with TRBD1 matching 9 bases. The germline CDR1 and CDR2 sequences are LGHDT and YNNKEL (reference sequence). Trimming removed 4 bases from V and 3 bases from J; junction bases left unmatched: 10. The CDR3 has 16 residues. The DNA of the CDR3 is TGTGCCAGCAGCCGAGAAAATCCGGGACAGGGCTACGAGCAGTACTTC. Protein sequence: CASSRENPGQGYEQYF.

This clonotype has only a few counts. The chain carries TRBV6-6 and TRBJ2-2; weak D call: TRBD2 (5 bases). V lost 2 bases and J lost 4, with 17 bases in between. Germline loops: CDR1 MNHNY, CDR2 SVGAGI (reference sequence). The CDR3 is 17 residues long. The CDR3 bases are TGTGCCAGCAGTTACCTGTTTCAGGCTCGGGGCACCGGGGAGCTGTTTTTT. Translating gives CASSYLFQARGTGELFF.

This clonotype was seen a handful of times. This chain uses TRBV27 with TRBJ1-2; 8 bases match TRBD1. The germline V gene has CDR1 MNHEY and CDR2 SMNVEV (reference sequence). The V segment lost 5 bases and the J segment 7 bases; nucleotides outside the gene matches: 6. This CDR3 region has 13 residues. The CDR3 region has the DNA TGTGCCAGCAGTGCCACAGGGGGTTCTGGCTACACCTTC. It is translated as CASSATGGSGYTF.

The genes are TRBV5-1 and TRBJ2-6; D is ambiguous. The V end lost 0 bases, the J end lost 8 bases, and 15 bases lay between the germline ends. Germline V CDR1 and CDR2: SGHRS, YFSETQ. This CDR3 contains 16 residues. CDR3 in amino acids: CASSLDGVLETNVLTF. The CDR3 DNA reads TGCGCCAGCAGCTTGGATGGGGTCCTGGAGACCAACGTCCTGACTTTC. The full variable domain, in which reference TRBV5-1 and TRBJ2-6 provide the parts outside the CDR3, is KAGVTQTPRYLIKTRGQQVTLSCSPISGHRSVSWYQQTPGQGLQFLFEYFSETQRNKGNFPGRFSGRQFSNSRSEMNVSTLELGDSALYLCASSLDGVLETNVLTFGAGSRLTVL.

The chain recombines TRBV20-1 with TRBJ1-5; D is possibly TRBD1 (5 bases). V lost 3 bases and J 3 bases, leaving 6 bases between the germline ends. CDR1 DFQATT and CDR2 SNEGSKA come from the germline V gene (reference sequence). The CDR3 consists of 12 residues. CDR3 amino acids: CSARTVNQPQHF. The CDR3 DNA is TGCAGTGCTAGGACAGTCAATCAGCCCCAGCATTTT.

The V call is TRBV20-1, the J call TRBJ2-1; 7 nucleotides line up with TRBD1. The V and J ends lost 5 bases and 9 bases, in that order; junction bases with no gene match: 16. The CDR3 consists of 15 residues. Germline CDR1 DFQATT, CDR2 SNEGSKA (reference sequence). The CDR3 spells CSASEGASPLGEQFF. CDR3 nucleotide sequence: TGCAGTGCTTCCGAGGGGGCTTCCCCCCTGGGTGAGCAGTTCTTC.

In nucleotides, the CDR3 is TGTGCCAGCACCTTAGACGGGAGGGCCAGGTACGAGCAGTACTTC. Translating it yields CASTLDGRARYEQYF. The chain is built from TRBV12-3 or TRBV12-4 and TRBJ2-7; 8 nucleotides line up with TRBD2. The CDR3 extends over 15 amino acids. The junction had 12 bases not matched to a gene; V was cut back by 7 bases and J by 4 bases.

The rearrangement links TRBV20-1 to TRBJ2-5; a weak D match, TRBD2 (6 bases). The DNA end lines up better with TRBJ2-7; the J call may be wrong. Per the germline V gene, CDR1 is DFQATT and CDR2 is SNEGSKA (reference sequence). This CDR3 region has 14 residues. CDR3 nucleotide sequence: TGCAGTGCTAGCGGGCTAGCGCCCCACTACGAGCAGTACTTC. This encodes CSASGLAPHYEQYF.

This clonotype has a count of ten or more. The J gene is TRBJ2-3, the V gene TRBV4-3; D perhaps matches TRBD2 (6 bases). V shed 0 bases and J shed 4 bases, with 17 bases lying between them. The CDR3 runs 17 residues. The germline V gene encodes CDR1 LGHNA and CDR2 YSLEER. CDR3 loop: CASSQDMGGTPPDTQYF. The CDR3 region has the DNA TGCGCCAGCAGCCAAGATATGGGCGGGACTCCCCCAGATACGCAGTATTTT.